The clone carrying this T cell receptor beta chain was found a few times. The antigen remains unidentified. This record belongs to a study of response to subunit inactivated influenza vaccine. CDR1 is SGDLS, CDR2 YYNGEE, per germline. The ends were cut back, 2 bases at V and 4 bases at J, with 18 bases in the middle. The CDR3 has 16 residues. From the RT-PCR reads, TCRdb called clonotypes with MiXCR, one entry per CDR3 protein. The sample has about 780,000 distinct CDR3 sequences, about a fifth seen once. Study-wide points: Each seasonal flu vaccination may recruit only limited new T cells, authors suggested.

This sample comprised PBMCs from blood, obtained 4 to 6 days after vaccination. The sequence came from a man in his forties or fifties who received an inactivated influenza vaccine. V gene TRBV9 combines with J gene TRBJ1-2; tentative D call: TRBD1 (5 bases). The CDR3 DNA follows: TGTGCCAGCAGCGTCCTATCCTGGGGGTTCGGCTATGGCTACACCTTC. This encodes CASSVLSWGFGYGYTF. Full variable domain (outside the CDR3, taken from reference TRBV9 and TRBJ1-2): DSGVTQTPKHLITATGQRVTLRCSPRSGDLSVYWYQQSLDQGLQFLIQYYNGEERAKGNILERFSAQQFPDLHSELNLSSLELGDSALYFCASSVLSWGFGYGYTFGSGTRLTVV.